The next 14 T cell receptor beta chains were all read from a single sample in a study of T cell responses to AZD1222 COVID-19 vaccine. The data were produced by immunoSEQ multiplex PCR, yet TCRdb's version contains in-frame clones alone and is incomplete. The repertoire has about 150,000 clones, 90% to 95% of them found once; the top ten carry about 1.5%. The source was peripheral blood, collected on day 0 of AZD1222 vaccination. These receptors originate from an adult in good health.

The count of this clone is one. The rearrangement links TRBV7-9 to TRBJ2-7; D gene unclear. Germline values: CDR1 SEHNR, CDR2 FQNEAQ (reference sequence). The CDR3 totals 14 residues. V was shortened by 2 bases and J by 0 bases, with 8 bases between the two germline ends. CDR3 sequence: CASSLNPSSYEQYF. Written as DNA, the CDR3 is TGTGCCAGCAGCTTAAATCCCAGCTCCTACGAGCAGTACTTC.

J is TRBJ2-1 and V is TRBV14; 11 nucleotides agree with TRBD2. The CDR3 sequence is 16 residues long. In germline, CDR1 is SGHDN, CDR2 FVKESK. With V trimmed by 4 bases and J by 7 bases, 9 bases remained unmatched. In DNA, the CDR3 is TGTGCCAGCAGCCTTATAGCGGGGGGGCCGTGGAATGAGCAGTTCTTC. Residues: CASSLIAGGPWNEQFF.

This sequence joins TRBV5-8 and TRBJ1-5; D call uncertain. The CDR3 loop spans 17 amino acids. In germline, CDR1 is SGHTS, CDR2 YDEGEE. V lost 0 bases to trimming and J lost 7 bases, with 20 bases between them. CDR3 nucleotide sequence: TGTGCCAGCAGCTTGGTCTTCGGCTGGGATGTCAGGCAGCCCCAGCATTTT. Translation: CASSLVFGWDVRQPQHF.

This sequence joins TRBV7-9 and TRBJ2-1, with TRBD2 matching over 14 bases. V lost 0 bases to trimming and J lost 7 bases; unmatched junction nucleotides: 2. The CDR3 loop spans 16 amino acids. Germline loops: CDR1 SEHNR, CDR2 FQNEAQ (reference sequence). The chain's CDR3 is CASSLAGLAGANEQFF. As DNA, the CDR3 is TGTGCCAGCAGCTTAGCGGGACTAGCGGGAGCGAATGAGCAGTTCTTC.

The J gene is TRBJ2-7, the V gene TRBV5-6; 10 bases match TRBD2. Germline assignment: CDR1 SGHDT and CDR2 YYEEEE. Trimming cost V 4 bases and J 5 bases; bases outside gene matches: 6. This CDR3 is 14 amino acids long. The CDR3, as DNA: TGTGCCAGCAGCAAGGGACTAGCGAGGCACGAGCAGTACTTC. Residues: CASSKGLARHEQYF. Based on the CDR3 plus reference TRBV5-6 and TRBJ2-7, the full variable domain is DAGVTQSPTHLIKTRGQQVTLRCSPKSGHDTVSWYQQALGQGPQFIFQYYEEEERQRGNFPDRFSGHQFPNYSSELNVNALLLGDSALYLCASSKGLARHEQYFGPGTRLTVT.

This chain joins TRBV2 and TRBJ1-2; 7 bases line up with TRBD1. The CDR3 has 13 amino acids. The ends lost 5 bases at V and 6 bases at J; junction bases unmatched: 6. Germline CDR1 reads SNHLY; CDR2 reads FYNNEI. The CDR3 DNA reads as TGTGCCAGCAGTCAACCGGGACAGCATGGCTACACCTTC. It yields the protein CASSQPGQHGYTF.

The chain joins TRBV7-3 to TRBJ2-2, with TRBD2 matching over 10 bases. After removal of 1 base from V and 4 bases from J, the junction contained 3 bases not matched to a gene. The CDR3 is made up of 16 amino acids. The germline V gene encodes CDR1 SGHTA and CDR2 FQGTGA. The CDR3 reads CASSLRGTSATGELFF. The CDR3 DNA reads as TGTGCCAGCAGCTTAAGGGGGACTAGCGCCACCGGGGAGCTGTTTTTT.

The chain combines TRBV30 with TRBJ2-1; a possible D gene is TRBD2 (6 bases). Trimming shortened V by 2 bases and J by 1 base, and 18 bases separated the two germline ends. The CDR3 has 17 residues. CDR1 is GTSNPN and CDR2 is SVGIG in the germline V gene (reference sequence). The CDR3 protein is CAWSFTWDSMSYNEQFF. DNA of the CDR3: TGTGCCTGGAGTTTTACGTGGGACTCAATGTCCTACAATGAGCAGTTCTTC.

V usage is TRBV6-4 and J usage is TRBJ1-6, with D perhaps TRBD1 (5 bases). The V end lost 2 bases, the J end lost 7 bases, and 6 bases lay between the germline ends. Germline lookup yields CDR1 MRHNA and CDR2 SNTAGT. The CDR3 is made up of 13 amino acids. The DNA of the CDR3 is TGTGCCAGCAGTGACAGGGGAAATTCACCCCTCCACTTT. Encoded protein: CASSDRGNSPLHF.

In its sample, this clone was seen a few times. The CDR3 coding sequence is TGTGCCAGCAGCTTGGATTCGGGATTTGGAAACACCATATATTTT. Translating gives CASSLDSGFGNTIYF. The gene calls are TRBV7-2 and TRBJ1-3; D is ambiguous. CDR1 is SGHTA, CDR2 FQGNSA, per germline. The CDR3 is 15 amino acids. Trimming took 3 bases from V and 3 from J, leaving 12 bases between them. Drawing the rest from reference TRBV7-2 and TRBJ1-3, the complete variable domain is GAGVSQSPSNKVTEKGKDVELRCDPISGHTALYWYRQSLGQGLEFLIYFQGNSAPDKSGLPSDRFSAERTGGSVSTLTIQRTQQEDSAVYLCASSLDSGFGNTIYFGEGSWLTVV.

The chain has TRBV27 and TRBJ1-2, with TRBD1 matching 11 bases. CDR1 and CDR2 from the germline V gene are MNHEY and SMNVEV (reference sequence). The CDR3 contains 14 residues. V trimming: 2 bases; J trimming: 4 bases; junction bases outside the gene matches: 0. In DNA form, the CDR3 reads TGTGCCAGCAGTTTAGGGACAGGGGGCTATGGCTACACCTTC. Protein: CASSLGTGGYGYTF.

V is TRBV9 and J is TRBJ1-1; D call uncertain. The CDR3 contains 14 residues. Germline CDR1 and CDR2: SGDLS and YYNGEE. Trimming shortened V by 0 bases and J by 4 bases, and 10 bases separated the two germline ends. The CDR3 DNA is TGTGCCAGCAGCGTAGACAGCTGGGGCACTGAAGCTTTCTTT. Encoded protein: CASSVDSWGTEAFF.

V and J are TRBV7-8 and TRBJ2-2; TRBD1 aligns across 7 bases. The V gene's germline CDR1 is SGHVS and CDR2 FQNEAQ. V shed 5 bases, J shed 3 bases, and the junction held 6 bases outside the gene matches. CDR3 size: 15 residues. CDR3 sequence reads: CASSTTGVYTGELFF. CDR3 coding DNA: TGTGCCAGCAGCACAACAGGGGTCTACACCGGGGAGCTGTTTTTT.

The CDR3 is CASSPPSGGPTGELFF. For the CDR3, the DNA is TGTGCCAGCAGCCCCCCTAGCGGGGGACCCACCGGGGAGCTGTTTTTT. This chain uses TRBV3-1 (or the pseudogene TRBV3-2) with TRBJ2-2; TRBD2 matches at 10 bases. Germline values: CDR1 LGHDT, CDR2 YNNKEL (reference sequence). Trimming removed 4 bases from V and 4 bases from J; junction bases left unmatched: 6. This CDR3 has 16 amino acids.